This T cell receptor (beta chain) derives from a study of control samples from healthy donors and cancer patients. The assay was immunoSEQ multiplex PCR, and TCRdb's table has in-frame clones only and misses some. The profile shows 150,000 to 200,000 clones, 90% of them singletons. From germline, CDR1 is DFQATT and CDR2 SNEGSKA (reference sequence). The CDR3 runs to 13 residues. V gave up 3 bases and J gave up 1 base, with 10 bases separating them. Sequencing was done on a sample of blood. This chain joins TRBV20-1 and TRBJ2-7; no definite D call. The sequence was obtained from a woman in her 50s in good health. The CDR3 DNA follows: TGCAGTGCTAGTACCACTGGGTCCTACGAGCAGTACTTC. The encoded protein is CSASTTGSYEQYF.